This is a list of T cell receptor beta chains from one sample in a study of naive and memory T cell subsets. TCRdb called the UMI-ligation and nested PCR reads again in MiXCR, with one record for every CDR3 protein. The sample carries 90,000 to 120,000 distinct CDR3 sequences, roughly 15% recorded once. What was sequenced was naive CD8+ T cells from blood. The receptors derive from a human donor in good health. Both conserved end residues are trimmed from each CDR3. Fields, in order: V gene, CDR3 protein.

TRBV27	ASSPPGSGQGPNEQF
TRBV7-9	ASSHRLRLEFVEQF
TRBV27	ASRRSGGQDTQY
TRBV25-1	ASSERETFDEQF
TRBV9	ASSVGMGEETQY
TRBV29-1	SVEYQGYGYT
TRBV6-2/TRBV6-3	ASRPYSGTGGTDTQY
TRBV24-1	ATSDPPRGSGNEQF
TRBV6-5	ASSYSGGGSGELF
TRBV11-2	ASTLTRGLAGDPDTQY
TRBV27	ASSLTQPYGGLAGLF
TRBV20-1	SARTGAPGDGQY
TRBV20-1	SARGRLAGYGAETQY
TRBV4-3	ASSQVETGYNEQF
TRBV5-5	ASSPGASSGNTIY
TRBV25-1	ASSEYNYGYT
TRBV5-4	ASSLGSSGGSN
TRBV29-1	SVLSSNEKLF
TRBV7-9	ASSFGDWETQY
TRBV6-2/TRBV6-3	ASSYSGIFAEAF
TRBV18	ASSVTGRQNTEAF
TRBV20-1	SARWVAGVGNEQF
TRBV29-1	SVEVGGVEQF
TRBV29-1	SVATGTVQY
TRBV4-2	ASSQDGSVGNLNTEAF
TRBV20-1	SARPYTGGSDTQY
TRBV19	ASSFTGAQPQH
TRBV5-1	ASSGRGGELF
TRBV3-1	ASSQWGLH
TRBV29-1	SAGGTGNSYEQY
TRBV12-3/TRBV12-4	ASRETGSGGTDTQY
TRBV12-3/TRBV12-4	ASSPGTGMGPQH
TRBV12-3/TRBV12-4	ASSFRKVNQPQH
TRBV27	ASRTTSGFSPLH
TRBV4-3	ASSQDPASSYEQY
TRBV12-3/TRBV12-4	ASMRGGNYNEQF
TRBV11-2	ASSLDWGNTEAF
TRBV7-6	ASSSRTSGVTDTQY
TRBV20-1	SARAGEQF
TRBV30	AWSVLGITDTQY
TRBV4-3	ASSPKGEGGYEQY
TRBV13	ASSPGRRSYEQY
TRBV14	ASSPSPQLLADEQF
TRBV20-1	SALDSYEQY
TRBV7-9	ASTGKETQY
TRBV7-2	ASKFGGAGSSYNEQF
TRBV29-1	SAGDRPHTEAF
TRBV12-3/TRBV12-4	ASSLNSVGGSASGNTIY
TRBV6-6	ASSEGLALAKNIQY
TRBV6-5	ASSQGGAGNEQF
TRBV4-2	ASSQEAPGGNQPQH
TRBV24-1	ATSLTRRNEQF
TRBV6-1	ASSADDSGGQADTQY
TRBV4-3	ASSQAARLTDTQY
TRBV19	ASSIGEATEETQY
TRBV4-2	ASSQGAGGTEAF
TRBV27	ATATGPPTPHYEQY